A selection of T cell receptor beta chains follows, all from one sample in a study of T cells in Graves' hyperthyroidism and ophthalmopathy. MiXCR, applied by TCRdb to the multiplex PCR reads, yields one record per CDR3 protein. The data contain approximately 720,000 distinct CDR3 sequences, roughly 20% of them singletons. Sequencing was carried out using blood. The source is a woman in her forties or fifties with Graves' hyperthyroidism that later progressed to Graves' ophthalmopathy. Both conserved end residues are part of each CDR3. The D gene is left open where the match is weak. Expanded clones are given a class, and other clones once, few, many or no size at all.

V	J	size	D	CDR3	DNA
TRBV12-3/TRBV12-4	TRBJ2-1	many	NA	CASSLGGYEQFF	TGTGCCAGCAGTTTAGGGGGGTATGAGCAGTTCTTC
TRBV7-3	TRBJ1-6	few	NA	CASSTDDRPSYNSPLHF	TGTGCCAGCAGCACCGACGACAGGCCCTCCTATAATTCACCCCTCCACTTT
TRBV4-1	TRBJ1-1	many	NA	CASSQYRVTEAFF	TGCGCCAGCAGCCAATACAGGGTCACTGAAGCTTTCTTT
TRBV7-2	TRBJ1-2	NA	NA	CASSPSAGNGYTF	TGTGCCAGCAGCCCCTCGGCAGGCAACGGCTACACCTTC
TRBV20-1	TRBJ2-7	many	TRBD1	CSAVPDRSDEQYF	TGCAGTGCTGTTCCGGACAGGAGCGACGAGCAGTACTTC
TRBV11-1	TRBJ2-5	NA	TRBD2	CASSNTGLVQETQYF	TGTGCCAGCAGTAATACGGGACTAGTCCAAGAGACCCAGTACTTC
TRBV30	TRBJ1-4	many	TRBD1	CAWSTTGNEKLFF	TGTGCCTGGAGTACGACAGGGAATGAAAAACTGTTTTTT
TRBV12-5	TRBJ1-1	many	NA	CASEARQGGYTEAFF	TGTGCTAGTGAAGCAAGGCAGGGCGGGTACACTGAAGCTTTCTTT
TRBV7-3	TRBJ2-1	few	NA	CASSSLNGVRYNEQFF	TGTGCCAGCAGCTCTCTTAATGGGGTTAGATACAATGAGCAGTTCTTC
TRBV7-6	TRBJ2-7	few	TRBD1	CASSFDRGDYEQYF	TGTGCCAGCAGCTTCGACAGGGGGGACTACGAGCAGTACTTC
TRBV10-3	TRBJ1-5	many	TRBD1	CAISTGDNQPQHF	TGTGCCATCAGCACAGGGGACAATCAGCCCCAGCATTTT
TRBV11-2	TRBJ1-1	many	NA	CASSLVDSTEAFF	TGTGCCAGCAGCTTAGTCGACAGCACTGAAGCTTTCTTT
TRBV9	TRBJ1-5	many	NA	CASSVGGAGQPQHF	TGTGCCAGCAGCGTTGGGGGAGCGGGCCAGCCCCAGCATTTT
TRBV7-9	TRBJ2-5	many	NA	CASSLRGTDQETQYF	TGTGCCAGCAGCTTACGCGGGACAGATCAAGAGACCCAGTACTTC
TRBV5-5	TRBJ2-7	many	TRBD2	CASSFWPSGGLSYEQYF	TGTGCCAGCAGCTTTTGGCCTAGCGGGGGCCTCTCCTACGAGCAGTACTTC
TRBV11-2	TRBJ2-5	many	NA	CASSLGINHSQETQYF	TGTGCCAGCAGCTTAGGGATTAATCATAGCCAAGAGACCCAGTACTTC
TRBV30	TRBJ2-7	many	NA	CAWTVAEEQYF	TGTGCCTGGACAGTAGCTGAAGAGCAGTACTTC
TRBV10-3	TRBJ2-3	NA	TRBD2	CAIREPGTSGGAADTQYF	TGTGCCATCAGAGAGCCCGGGACTAGCGGGGGGGCAGCAGATACGCAGTATTTT
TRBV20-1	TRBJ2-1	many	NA	CSARVTGSYNEQFF	TGCAGTGCTAGGGTCACGGGTTCCTACAATGAGCAGTTCTTC
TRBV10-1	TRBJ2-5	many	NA	CASGWGARDRQETQYF	TGCGCCAGCGGATGGGGGGCAAGGGATCGCCAAGAGACCCAGTACTTC
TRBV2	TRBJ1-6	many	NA	CASSADRTHNSPLHF	TGTGCCAGCAGCGCTGACCGCACCCATAATTCACCCCTCCACTTT
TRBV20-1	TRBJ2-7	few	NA	CSAPPGRLYEQYF	TGCAGTGCTCCCCCGGGACGGCTGTACGAGCAGTACTTC
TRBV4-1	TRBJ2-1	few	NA	CASSQDMGRRPGLF	TGCGCCAGCAGCCAAGATATGGGACGGAGACCGGGGCTCTTC
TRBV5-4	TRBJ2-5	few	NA	CASSTRDSQETQYF	TGTGCCAGCAGCACCCGGGACTCTCAAGAGACCCAGTACTTC
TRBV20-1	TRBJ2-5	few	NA	CSASRTGETQYF	TGCAGTGCTTCCAGGACGGGGGAGACCCAGTACTTC
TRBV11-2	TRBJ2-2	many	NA	CASSLGPGADVGELFF	TGTGCCAGCAGCTTAGGTCCGGGGGCGGACGTGGGGGAGCTGTTTTTT
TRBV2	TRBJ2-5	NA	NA	CASSEGREAQYF	TGTGCCAGCAGTGAAGGTAGAGAGGCCCAGTACTTC
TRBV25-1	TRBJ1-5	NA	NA	CASSEEGGTSNQPQHF	TGTGCCAGCAGTGAAGAAGGCGGAACTAGCAATCAGCCCCAGCATTTT
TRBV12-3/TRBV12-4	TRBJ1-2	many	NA	CASSLVANYGYTF	TGTGCCAGCAGTTTAGTAGCTAACTATGGCTACACCTTC
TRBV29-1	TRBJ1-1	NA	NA	CSVGFSTEAFF	TGCAGCGTAGGATTCAGCACTGAAGCTTTCTTT
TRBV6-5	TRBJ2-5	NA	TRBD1	CASSYVQGPAGETQYF	TGTGCCAGCAGTTACGTACAGGGGCCAGCCGGGGAGACCCAGTACTTC
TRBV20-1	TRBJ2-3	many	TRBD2	CSAPGLAVSSTDTQYF	TGCAGTGCCCCGGGACTAGCGGTTTCTAGCACAGATACGCAGTATTTT
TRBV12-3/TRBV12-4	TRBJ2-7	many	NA	CASRKTGLSGEQYF	TGTGCCAGCAGGAAAACAGGATTGAGTGGAGAGCAGTACTTC
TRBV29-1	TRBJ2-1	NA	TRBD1	CSVDRGDGEQFF	TGCAGCGTGGACAGGGGAGATGGTGAGCAGTTCTTC
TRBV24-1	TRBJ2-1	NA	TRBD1	CATSRQGAPNEQFF	TGTGCCACCAGTAGACAGGGGGCGCCGAATGAGCAGTTCTTC
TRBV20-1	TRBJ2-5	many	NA	CSGEYQETQYF	TGCAGTGGGGAGTACCAAGAGACCCAGTACTTC
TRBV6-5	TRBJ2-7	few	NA	CASSYSRGQLSYEQYF	TGTGCCAGCAGTTACTCCCGGGGTCAGCTCTCCTACGAGCAGTACTTC
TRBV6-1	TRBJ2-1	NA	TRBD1	CASSKDRGAVNEQFF	TGTGCCAGCAGTAAAGACAGGGGAGCGGTCAATGAGCAGTTCTTC
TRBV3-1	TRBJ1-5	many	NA	CASSQGRTGNQPQHF	TGTGCCAGCAGCCAAGGTCGAACGGGCAATCAGCCCCAGCATTTT
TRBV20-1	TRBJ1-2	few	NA	CSASPRGGNGYTF	TGCAGTGCTAGCCCCAGGGGCGGTAATGGCTACACCTTC
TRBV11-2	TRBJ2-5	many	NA	CASSLGGTIQETQYF	TGTGCCAGCAGCCTAGGGGGGACAATACAAGAGACCCAGTACTTC